Listed here are 23 T cell receptor beta chains from one sample, sequenced in a study of T-cell memory formation after mild COVID-19. TCRdb re-analysed the 5' RACE reads in MiXCR, keeping a single row per CDR3 protein. Of 210,000 or so distinct CDR3 sequences in the sample, more than 9% are singletons; the top ten hold roughly 3.2%. Sequences were obtained from PBMCs or a T cell subset sorted from them (not recorded which). Source of these receptors: a man aged 18 to 30 who had mild COVID-19 (a few samples of this study predate the infection). Cell type and time point are not known.

This clonotype was counted only a few times. The chain uses TRBV12-3 or TRBV12-4 and TRBJ1-2; no reliable D call. The V gene lost 6 bases and the J gene lost 2 bases, with 13 bases spanning the gap. This CDR3 contains 14 residues. CDR3 sequence (DNA): TGTGCCAGCAGCCTTAATAGAGGGAACTATGGCTACACCTTC. Protein product: CASSLNRGNYGYTF.

This clonotype was picked up a small number of times. A read error may produce the germline difference seen at one junction end. V usage is TRBV6-6 and J usage is TRBJ2-1, with D possibly TRBD2 on 6 matching bases. Germline V gene sequence: CDR1 MNHNY, CDR2 SVGAGI (reference sequence). The CDR3 is 14 residues long. CDR3 residues: CASSGGSSYNEKFF. The CDR3, as DNA: TGTGCCAGCAGTGGGGGGTCCTCCTACAATGAGAAGTTCTTC.

CDR3 DNA sequence: TGTGCCAGCAGCTCAGGGGAGAACACTGAAGCTTTCTTT. As protein: CASSSGENTEAFF. The V call is TRBV11-2, the J call TRBJ1-1, with D tentatively TRBD1 (6 bases). CDR3 length: 13 amino acids. The germline V gene has CDR1 SGHAT and CDR2 FQNNGV. V gave up 4 bases and J gave up 1 base, with 7 bases separating them.

This clonotype was recorded a few times. V usage is TRBV7-9 and J usage is TRBJ2-7, with a tentative D call TRBD1 (5 bases). CDR1 is SEHNR, CDR2 FQNEAQ, per germline (reference sequence). CDR3 length equals 15 residues. Trimming took 2 bases from V and 1 from J, leaving 12 bases between them. The CDR3 bases are TGTGCCAGCAGCTTAACTCGCGACAGATCCTACGAGCAGTACTTC. It specifies CASSLTRDRSYEQYF.

In this sample, this clonotype turned up a few times. The J gene is TRBJ2-3, the V gene TRBV20-1; TRBD2 is a possible D gene (6 bases). V was trimmed by 5 bases and J by 3 bases, leaving 18 bases between them. This CDR3 has 15 residues. CDR1 is DFQATT and CDR2 is SNEGSKA in the germline V gene (reference sequence). CDR3 residues: CSARPPRGGTDTQYF. Here the CDR3 DNA reads TGCAGTGCTCGACCGCCACGAGGAGGGACAGATACGCAGTATTTT.

CDR3 DNA sequence: TGCGCCAGCAGTGATTCCCCTAGCGGGGTGTACGAGCAGTACTTC. Amino acids: CASSDSPSGVYEQYF. The chain uses TRBV10-2 and TRBJ2-7; 9 positions match TRBD2. The V gene's germline CDR1 is WSHSY and CDR2 SAAADI. The CDR3 extends over 15 amino acids. The junction had 7 bases not matched to a gene; V was cut back by 3 bases and J by 4 bases.

The chain links TRBV6-5 to TRBJ1-2; weak D call: TRBD1 (6 bases). CDR3 length: 16 amino acids. The germline CDR1 and CDR2 sequences are MNHEY and SVGAGI. The germline V and J ends were trimmed by 5 bases and 5 bases, with 21 bases remaining between them. The CDR3: CASSRTLTGREYGYTF. The CDR3 coding sequence is TGTGCCAGCAGTCGCACTTTAACAGGGAGGGAATATGGCTACACCTTC.

This sequence joins TRBV20-1 and TRBJ2-3; D might be TRBD2 (6 bases). Germline V lookup: CDR1 DFQATT, CDR2 SNEGSKA (reference sequence). CDR3 length: 13 residues. The V and J ends lost 3 bases and 3 bases respectively, with 10 bases between them. The CDR3 here is CSASWAGTDTQYF. CDR3 sequence (DNA): TGCAGTGCTAGTTGGGCGGGGACAGATACGCAGTATTTT.

This clonotype was seen a few times. V and J are TRBV7-9 and TRBJ1-2; D perhaps matches TRBD1 (5 bases). Trimming pared 6 bases from V and 3 bases from J, leaving 11 bases between. Germline CDR1 reads SEHNR; CDR2 reads FQNEAQ (reference sequence). The CDR3 loop spans 13 amino acids. CDR3: CASRSGTDYGYTF. DNA for the CDR3: TGTGCCAGCAGGTCCGGGACGGACTATGGCTACACCTTC.

This clonotype was counted a few times. The chain employs TRBV5-1 and TRBJ2-2, with D hard to call. The CDR3 is 14 residues long. V lost 0 bases and J 6 bases, leaving 9 bases between the germline ends. Germline V gene lookup returns CDR1 SGHRS and CDR2 YFSETQ. This chain's CDR3 is CASSLEGIAGELFF. The DNA for the CDR3 is TGCGCCAGCAGCTTGGAAGGGATTGCCGGGGAGCTGTTTTTT.

This sequence joins TRBV6-2 or TRBV6-3 and TRBJ2-1, with 9 bases identical to TRBD2. The V gene's germline CDR1 is MNHEY and CDR2 SVGEGT. The CDR3 totals 15 residues. With 4 bases clipped from V and 5 bases from J, the junction kept 6 bases outside the gene matches. CDR3 in amino acids: CASSSGLAMNNEQFF. CDR3 in DNA: TGTGCCAGCAGTTCGGGACTAGCTATGAACAATGAGCAGTTCTTC.

This clonotype has at least ten counts. The J gene is TRBJ2-3, the V gene TRBV7-2; D uncertain. Trimming took 0 bases from V and 4 from J, leaving 2 bases between them. From germline, CDR1 is SGHTA and CDR2 FQGNSA. CDR3 length: 12 amino acids. CDR3 in amino acids: CASSLAPDTQYF. CDR3 coding DNA: TGTGCCAGCAGCTTAGCCCCAGATACGCAGTATTTT.

This clonotype came up a few times. This chain links TRBV4-2 with TRBJ2-7, with D perhaps TRBD2 (6 bases). This CDR3 spans 15 amino acids. Trimming took off 1 base at V and 4 bases at J, with 14 bases between the two ends. In germline, CDR1 is LGHNA, CDR2 YNFKEQ. The CDR3 here is CASSQATGDFYEQYF. In DNA form, the CDR3 reads TGTGCCAGCAGCCAAGCGACGGGGGACTTTTACGAGCAGTACTTC.

This chain joins TRBV7-3 and TRBJ2-1, with 8 bases lining up with TRBD2. This CDR3 is built from 15 residues. Germline CDR1 is SGHTA and CDR2 is FQGTGA. V lost 2 bases, J lost 0 bases, and 0 bases stayed unmatched. CDR3 DNA: TGTGCCAGCAGCTTAGGGACTAGCTCCTACAATGAGCAGTTCTTC. Translated, it gives CASSLGTSSYNEQFF.

Only a few counts were recorded for this clonotype. The rearrangement links TRBV5-1 to TRBJ1-1, with D tentatively TRBD1 (6 bases). V was shortened by 0 bases and J by 1 base, with 13 bases between the two germline ends. The CDR3 sequence is 16 residues long. Germline CDR1 is SGHRS and CDR2 is YFSETQ. CDR3 DNA: TGCGCCAGCAGCTTGGCCGGAGGGGGAGGGAACACTGAAGCTTTCTTT. Its translation: CASSLAGGGGNTEAFF.

The CDR3: CASSPAGLAGGDTQYF. DNA of the CDR3: TGTGCCAGCTCACCCGCCGGACTAGCGGGGGGAGATACGCAGTATTTT. The chain uses TRBV18 and TRBJ2-3; 14 bases are shared with TRBD2. The CDR3 runs to 16 residues. The V gene's germline CDR1 is KGHSH and CDR2 LQKENI. The trim removed 3 bases at V and 5 bases at J, leaving 4 bases unmatched.

The V and J genes are TRBV5-1 and TRBJ1-2, with unresolved D. The V gene lost 0 bases and the J gene lost 8 bases, with 11 bases spanning the gap. CDR1 and CDR2 from the germline V gene are SGHRS and YFSETQ. This CDR3 spans 13 amino acids. CDR3 amino acids: CASSLADGSGYTF. The CDR3 DNA reads TGCGCCAGCAGCTTGGCCGACGGCAGCGGCTACACCTTC.

The gene calls are TRBV7-2 and TRBJ1-6, with 7 bases aligning to TRBD1. V lost 9 bases and J lost 7; bases outside the gene matches: 6. CDR3 size: 13 residues. Germline V gene sequence: CDR1 SGHTA, CDR2 FQGNSA. The CDR3 is CARTGTANSPLHF. In nucleotides, the CDR3 is TGTGCCAGAACCGGGACAGCAAATTCACCCCTCCACTTT.

This clonotype was recorded a few times. The rearrangement joins TRBV6-6 to TRBJ1-2; D not certain. V lost 7 bases to trimming and J lost 0 bases, with 15 bases between them. Germline CDR1 is MNHNY and CDR2 is SVGAGI (reference sequence). The CDR3 contains 15 residues. The CDR3 is CASTIPVSANYGYTF. For the CDR3, the DNA is TGTGCCAGCACCATCCCCGTTTCAGCTAACTATGGCTACACCTTC.

This rearrangement joins TRBV19 to TRBJ1-1; D is unresolved. CDR1 is LNHDA, CDR2 SQIVND, per germline (reference sequence). CDR3 length equals 14 residues. The V gene lost 1 base and the J gene lost 3 bases, with 9 bases spanning the gap. As DNA, the CDR3 is TGTGCCAGTAGTATAGTTCCGGGCTACACTGAAGCTTTCTTT. As protein: CASSIVPGYTEAFF.

The chain couples TRBV12-3 or TRBV12-4 to TRBJ2-1; 8 bases fit TRBD2. After removal of 6 bases from V and 3 bases from J, the junction contained 4 bases not matched to a gene. The CDR3 has 14 amino acids. The CDR3 DNA is TGTGCCAGCAGCCTCACTAGCGGCTACAATGAGCAGTTCTTC. Its translation: CASSLTSGYNEQFF.

This CDR3 reads CASSQAGRRGLYTQYF. The CDR3 nucleotides read TGCGCCAGCAGCCAAGCGGGTCGTCGGGGATTGTATACGCAGTATTTT. The V gene is TRBV4-1, the J gene TRBJ2-3, with D perhaps TRBD2 (5 bases). This CDR3 comprises 16 residues. Trimming took off 1 base at V and 7 bases at J, with 18 bases between the two ends. Germline CDR1 reads MGHRA; CDR2 reads YSYEKL.

The V gene is TRBV7-3, the J gene TRBJ2-5; the D gene is possibly TRBD2 (5 bases). V was trimmed by 0 bases and J by 5 bases, leaving 13 bases between them. Per the germline V gene, CDR1 is SGHTA and CDR2 is FQGTGA. This CDR3 contains 15 residues. CDR3 nucleotides: TGTGCCAGCAGCTTAACGTCTAGCCAGATCGAGACCCAGTACTTC. This gives the protein CASSLTSSQIETQYF.